What follows are 25 T cell receptor beta chains derived from one specimen sequenced in a study of neurological immune-mediated disorders. MiXCR, run by TCRdb on the 5' RACE reads, gives a single entry per CDR3 protein. Among 53,000 or so distinct CDR3 sequences listed, about 13% were seen once. What was sequenced was PBMCs. The receptor source for this set is a woman in her sixties with HTLV-1-associated myelopathy (HAM/TSP).

This clonotype was seen at least ten times. The rearrangement joins TRBV20-1 to TRBJ2-7, with 8 positions matching TRBD2. The CDR3 sequence is 16 residues long. V was clipped by 0 bases and J by 1 base; unmatched bases: 8. The V gene's germline CDR1 is DFQATT and CDR2 SNEGSKA (reference sequence). CDR3 in amino acids: CSARELYGTRSYEQYF. The CDR3 bases are TGCAGTGCTAGAGAACTCTACGGGACTAGGTCCTACGAGCAGTACTTC.

This clonotype appeared many times. V usage is TRBV7-2 and J usage is TRBJ2-7, with TRBD2 identical over 7 bases. The CDR3 covers 16 residues. Germline assignment: CDR1 SGHTA and CDR2 FQGNSA. The V gene end was trimmed by 3 bases and the J gene end by 2 bases; junction bases not matched to a gene: 10. The chain's CDR3 is CASSFGRLAAPYEQYF. The CDR3 nucleotides are TGTGCCAGCAGCTTTGGAAGGCTAGCGGCACCCTACGAGCAGTACTTC. Filled out from reference TRBV7-2 and TRBJ2-7, the complete variable domain reads GAGVSQSPSNKVTEKGKDVELRCDPISGHTALYWYRQSLGQGLEFLIYFQGNSAPDKSGLPSDRFSAERTGGSVSTLTIQRTQQEDSAVYLCASSFGRLAAPYEQYFGPGTRLTVT.

This clonotype was seen ten or more times. The chain uses TRBV2 and TRBJ2-4; D possibly corresponds to TRBD2 (5 bases). CDR1 is SNHLY and CDR2 is FYNNEI in the germline V gene. The V end was cut by 2 bases, the J end by 3 bases, with 14 bases between. The CDR3 is 16 amino acids. The CDR3 spells CASSEPGFGDKNIQYF. The CDR3 DNA reads as TGTGCCAGCAGTGAACCGGGATTTGGGGACAAAAACATTCAGTACTTC.

This clonotype was picked up many times. This chain joins TRBV6-6 and TRBJ1-1, with D hard to call. This CDR3 spans 12 amino acids. Trimming left V 2 bases short and J 5 bases short, with 6 bases between. Per the germline V gene, CDR1 is MNHNY and CDR2 is SVGAGI (reference sequence). The CDR3 bases are TGTGCCAGCAGTTACGACGCGACTGAAGCTTTCTTT. Protein sequence: CASSYDATEAFF.

This clonotype showed up many times. The CDR3, as DNA: TGCGCCAGCAGCTTGAATCCGGGTTCGGGCGGCTACACCTTC. Translating it yields CASSLNPGSGGYTF. V is TRBV5-1 and J is TRBJ1-2; unclear D gene. V shed 1 base and J shed 8 bases, with 15 bases lying between them. The CDR3 has 14 residues. Germline CDR1 is SGHRS and CDR2 is YFSETQ.

This clonotype was counted ten times or more. The chain is built from TRBV20-1 and TRBJ1-3; perhaps TRBD1 as D (5 bases). This CDR3 spans 15 amino acids. Germline V gene lookup returns CDR1 DFQATT and CDR2 SNEGSKA (reference sequence). Trimming stripped 2 bases from V and 0 bases from J, with 11 bases between. This CDR3 reads CSARPGSFSGNTIYF. CDR3 coding DNA: TGCAGTGCTAGACCAGGGAGCTTCTCTGGAAACACCATATATTTT.

This clonotype was observed many times. The rearrangement uses TRBV20-1 and TRBJ2-1; TRBD2 is a possible D gene (6 bases). CDR1 and CDR2 from the germline V gene are DFQATT and SNEGSKA (reference sequence). The length of the CDR3 is 15 residues. The V end was cut by 3 bases, the J end by 8 bases, with 20 bases between. CDR3 DNA sequence: TGCAGTGCTAGGACGGGTCGTCTGGGGGGAGATGAGCAGTTCTTC. It codes for CSARTGRLGGDEQFF.

This sequence joins TRBV19 and TRBJ2-7, with D hard to call. The CDR3 runs to 14 residues. Looked up from germline, CDR1 is LNHDA and CDR2 is SQIVND (reference sequence). V lost 2 bases and J 0 bases, leaving 8 bases between the germline ends. As DNA, the CDR3 is TGTGCCAGTAGTATAAGCCAGACCTCCTACGAGCAGTACTTC. This encodes CASSISQTSYEQYF.

There are many counts of this clonotype. The chain carries TRBV4-1 and TRBJ2-3; no clear D gene. There are 16 residues in the CDR3. From germline, CDR1 is MGHRA and CDR2 YSYEKL. The V end was cut by 4 bases, the J end by 0 bases, with 14 bases between. The CDR3 loop is CASSPRVGPSTDTQYF. The CDR3 DNA reads as TGCGCCAGCAGCCCCCGAGTTGGACCTAGCACAGATACGCAGTATTTT.

Comment on this clonotype: The junction departs from the called germline gene at one end, perhaps through a read error. The chain combines TRBV20-1 with TRBJ2-7, with D tentatively TRBD1 (5 bases). The CDR3 totals 13 residues. Per germline, CDR1 DFQATT and CDR2 SNEGSKA (reference sequence). CDR3 DNA sequence: TGCAGCGCTAGGGTAGACAGCTCCTTCGAGCAGTACTTC. Translation gives CSARVDSSFEQYF.

This clonotype was recorded at least ten times. V gene TRBV5-1 combines with J gene TRBJ2-3; D gene ambiguous. Trimming shortened V by 2 bases and J by 3 bases, and 4 bases separated the two germline ends. The CDR3 is 12 residues long. The germline CDR1 and CDR2 sequences are SGHRS and YFSETQ. As DNA, the CDR3 is TGCGCCAGCAGCTTCTTGACAGATACGCAGTATTTT. Protein product: CASSFLTDTQYF.

In this sample, this clonotype turned up many times. The chain links TRBV6-5 to TRBJ2-7; 10 nucleotides align to TRBD2. Trimming removed 6 bases from V and 4 bases from J; junction bases left unmatched: 12. The germline gives CDR1 MNHEY, CDR2 SVGAGI. CDR3 length: 16 residues. The CDR3, as DNA: TGTGCCAGCAGCCGCACAGAGAGGACTAGCGGTTACGAGCAGTACTTC. Its translation: CASSRTERTSGYEQYF.

This clonotype was seen many times. J is TRBJ1-1 and V is TRBV10-3; D might be TRBD1 (5 bases). V was trimmed by 8 bases and J by 1 base, leaving 20 bases between them. Germline assignment: CDR1 ENHRY and CDR2 SYGVKD. CDR3 size: 16 residues. CDR3 nucleotide sequence: TGTGCCATCGCGGGGGGTGCAGGGAGAAGGAACACTGAAGCTTTCTTT. Its protein product is CAIAGGAGRRNTEAFF.

Of note for this clonotype: It may be a read error: a sequence one base away is much more abundant. This chain joins TRBV20-1 and TRBJ2-3; 7 bases are shared with TRBD2. Germline V gene sequence: CDR1 DFQATT, CDR2 SNEGSKA (reference sequence). CDR3 length equals 13 residues. The CDR3 DNA is TGCAGTGCTTTCGGCGGGAGTGCAGATATGCAGTATTTT. This translates into CSAFGGSADMQYF.

This clonotype showed up many times. This chain joins TRBV11-1 and TRBJ2-2, with 7 bases identical to TRBD1. This CDR3 comprises 15 residues. Germline V gene data show CDR1 as SGHAT and CDR2 as FQDESV (reference sequence). With V trimmed by 10 bases and J by 4 bases, 12 bases remained unmatched. This chain's CDR3 is CANLNRQGITGELFF. CDR3 nucleotides: TGTGCCAACCTAAACAGACAGGGAATCACCGGGGAGCTGTTTTTT.

This clonotype has at least ten counts. The chain uses TRBV28 and TRBJ2-7; 13 bases fit TRBD2. The CDR3 has 14 amino acids. The germline gives CDR1 MDHEN, CDR2 SYDVKM. V trimming: 3 bases; J trimming: 5 bases; junction bases outside the gene matches: 1. DNA of the CDR3: TGTGCCAGCAGTTTTGGACTAGCGGGAGACGAGCAGTACTTC. Translated: CASSFGLAGDEQYF.

This clonotype was counted many times. This chain uses TRBV3-1 with TRBJ2-1; the D is unclear. The CDR3 runs to 13 residues. V lost 4 bases and J 12 bases, leaving 16 bases between the germline ends. Germline V gene sequence: CDR1 LGHDT, CDR2 YNNKEL (reference sequence). DNA for the CDR3: TGTGCCAGCAGCCCCCCGATTGGGAACCCGCAGTTCTTC. It translates to CASSPPIGNPQFF.

This clonotype was counted ten times or more. V usage is TRBV12-3 or TRBV12-4 and J usage is TRBJ1-2; 10 nucleotides match TRBD1. V trimming: 2 bases; J trimming: 4 bases; junction bases outside the gene matches: 4. The CDR3 has 15 amino acids. CDR3 sequence reads: CASSLRTGGAYGYTF. CDR3 DNA: TGTGCCAGCAGTTTACGGACAGGGGGTGCCTATGGCTACACCTTC.

This clonotype was seen ten or more times. The chain joins TRBV28 to TRBJ1-5; maybe TRBD1 (5 bases). V was shortened by 7 bases and J by 4 bases, with 14 bases between the two germline ends. The germline CDR1 and CDR2 sequences are MDHEN and SYDVKM. The CDR3 runs to 14 residues. In nucleotides, the CDR3 is TGTGCCAGCACCGCTCGGGGACGGAATCAGCCCCAGCATTTT. This codes for CASTARGRNQPQHF.

This clonotype was seen ten or more times. The chain combines TRBV7-6 with TRBJ2-1; D call uncertain. Germline assignment: CDR1 SGHVS and CDR2 FNYEAQ. The CDR3 contains 12 residues. The germline V and J ends were trimmed by 4 bases and 8 bases, with 9 bases remaining between them. The CDR3 region has the DNA TGTGCCAGCAGCTCGATCCTAGATGAGCAGTTCTTC. Translating gives CASSSILDEQFF.

This clonotype came up many times. V is TRBV5-1 and J is TRBJ1-1; TRBD1 agrees at 8 bases. Germline V CDR1 and CDR2: SGHRS, YFSETQ. The CDR3 spans 12 residues. V was clipped by 4 bases and J by 8 bases; unmatched bases: 4. CDR3 sequence (DNA): TGCGCCAGCAGCATTACAGGGGGGGAAGCTTTCTTT. Amino acids: CASSITGGEAFF.

In this sample, this clonotype turned up many times. This chain joins TRBV6-5 and TRBJ2-1; the match to TRBD1 covers 7 bases. Germline values: CDR1 MNHEY, CDR2 SVGAGI. Losses at the gene ends were 0 bases for V and 8 bases for J; bases not matched to a gene: 7. This CDR3 has 15 residues. In DNA form, the CDR3 reads TGTGCCAGCAGTTACTCGAGGGACAGTTTACATGAGCAGTTCTTC. This gives the protein CASSYSRDSLHEQFF.

There are many counts of this clonotype. The chain couples TRBV5-1 to TRBJ1-2; D gene unclear. In germline, CDR1 is SGHRS, CDR2 YFSETQ. The V end lost 1 base, the J end lost 4 bases, and 5 bases lay between the germline ends. This CDR3 has 12 amino acids. The CDR3 loop reads CASSLSGYGYTF. CDR3 coding DNA: TGCGCCAGCAGCTTGAGCGGCTATGGCTACACCTTC.

This clonotype was recorded many times. The rearrangement links TRBV6-1 to TRBJ1-1; tentatively, D is TRBD1 (6 bases). This CDR3 has 19 residues. Trimming took off 10 bases at V and 0 bases at J, with 30 bases between the two ends. The germline gives CDR1 MNHNS, CDR2 SASEGT. The CDR3: CATTLFYGAGTFMNTEAFF. Here the CDR3 DNA reads TGTGCCACCACACTCTTCTACGGGGCAGGGACATTCATGAACACTGAAGCTTTCTTT.

This clonotype occurred many times. The chain couples TRBV5-1 to TRBJ2-7, with TRBD2 as a possible D gene (5 bases). V lost 3 bases, J lost 0 bases, and 13 bases lay in between. Germline loops: CDR1 SGHRS, CDR2 YFSETQ. The CDR3 is 15 amino acids. This CDR3 reads CASSSRGKDSYEQYF. CDR3 DNA sequence: TGCGCCAGCAGCTCCCGAGGGAAGGACTCCTACGAGCAGTACTTC.